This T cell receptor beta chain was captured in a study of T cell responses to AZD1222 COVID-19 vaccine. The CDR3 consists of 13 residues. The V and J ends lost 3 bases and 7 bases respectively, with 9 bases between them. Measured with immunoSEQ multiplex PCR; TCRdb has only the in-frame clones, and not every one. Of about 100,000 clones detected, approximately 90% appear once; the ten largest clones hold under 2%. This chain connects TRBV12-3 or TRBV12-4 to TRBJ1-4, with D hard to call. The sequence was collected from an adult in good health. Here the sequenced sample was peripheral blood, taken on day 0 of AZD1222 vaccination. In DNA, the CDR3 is TGTGCCAGCAGTTTCTTTTGGGGTGAAAAACTGTTTTTT. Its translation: CASSFFWGEKLFF.